This T cell receptor beta chain was recorded in a study of memory CD4+ T cells and cytomegalovirus serostatus. Single viable CD3+CD4+CD8-CD45RO+ cells were sorted as the memory CD4+ T cells. The V and J ends lost 4 bases and 7 bases, in that order; junction bases with no gene match: 2. Germline CDR1 is SNHLY and CDR2 is FYNNEI. CDR3 length equals 13 residues. The method was immunoSEQ multiplex PCR; TCRdb's version includes in-frame clones alone and lacks a portion of them. Of 45,000 or so clones listed, approximately 80% are singletons. The chain combines TRBV2 with TRBJ1-5; 9 bases are a match to TRBD1. This TCR was recovered from an adult in good health and CMV-seronegative. Sample: memory CD4+ T cells from blood. CDR3 nucleotides: TGTGCCAGCAGTGGGACAGGGGAGCAGCCCCAGCATTTT. Translated, it gives CASSGTGEQPQHF.